This TCR beta chain was sequenced for a study of shared clonotypes between healthy human individuals. Assay used: immunoSEQ multiplex PCR; TCRdb lists only in-frame clones, some missing. Of a few hundred thousand clones detected, about 69% appear once; the ten largest clones hold over 8.5%. Study-wide results and limits: Read depth was anticipated to influence clonotype sharing among donors. Only blood samples were collected, and tissue repertoires likely differ. Naive subsets generally had larger estimated richness than memory subsets.

It was into CD45RA+ naive and CD45RA-negative memory subsets that the CD4+ cells were split. Points on this clone: Its antigen is not known.

Germline CDR1 SGHTA, CDR2 FQGNSA. V dropped 5 bases and J dropped 0 bases, with 17 bases sitting between them. This CDR3 has 16 residues. The source of this sequence is a man aged 30 to 39 in good health. V usage is TRBV7-2 and J usage is TRBJ2-7; no clear D gene. Material: memory CD4+ T cells sorted from blood. The subset here: CD45RA-negative fraction. This chain's CDR3 is CASSTRLQRSSYEQYF. The CDR3 DNA is TGTGCCAGCAGCACCCGCCTACAGAGGAGCTCCTACGAGCAGTACTTC.